This TCR beta chain was recorded in a study of PD-1 blockade in mismatch repair-deficient tumors. Background on the study: All were previously treated, progressing patients with 12 mismatch repair-deficient cancer types. Whole-study results and caveats: Tumor-resident clones, often undetectable pretreatment in blood, expanded then contracted after pembrolizumab.

Profiling relied on immunoSEQ multiplex PCR, and the TCRdb table lists in-frame clones only, not all of them. Of some 22,000 clones in the sample, approximately 84% were seen once. Mismatch repair deficiency was confirmed in all patients, by PCR or immunohistochemistry. The TCR-sequenced patients were three responders to pembrolizumab. Of note for this clone: The antigen remains undetermined.

Germline V lookup: CDR1 MNHEY, CDR2 SMNVEV (reference sequence). The length of the CDR3 is 17 residues. V trimming: 5 bases; J trimming: 2 bases; junction bases outside the gene matches: 8. J is TRBJ2-1 and V is TRBV27; TRBD2 aligns across 11 bases. The TCR originated in an adult with mismatch repair-deficient cancer. Sequenced here: peripheral blood, sampled 2 weeks after starting pembrolizumab. The CDR3 sequence: CASSPLAGGFPYNEQFF. DNA of the CDR3: TGTGCCAGCAGTCCCCTAGCGGGAGGATTTCCCTACAATGAGCAGTTCTTC.